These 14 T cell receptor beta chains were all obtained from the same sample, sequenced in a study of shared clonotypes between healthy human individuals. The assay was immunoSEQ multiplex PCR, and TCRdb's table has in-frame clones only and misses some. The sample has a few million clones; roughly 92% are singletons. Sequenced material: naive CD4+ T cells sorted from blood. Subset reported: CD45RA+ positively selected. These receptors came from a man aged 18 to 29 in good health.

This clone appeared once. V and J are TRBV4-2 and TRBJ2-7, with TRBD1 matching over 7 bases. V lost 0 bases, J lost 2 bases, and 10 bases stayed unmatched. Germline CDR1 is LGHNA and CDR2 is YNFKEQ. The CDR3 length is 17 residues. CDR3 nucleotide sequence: TGTGCCAGCAGCCAAGACGTCGGGACAGCTACGCCCTACGAGCAGTACTTC. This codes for CASSQDVGTATPYEQYF.

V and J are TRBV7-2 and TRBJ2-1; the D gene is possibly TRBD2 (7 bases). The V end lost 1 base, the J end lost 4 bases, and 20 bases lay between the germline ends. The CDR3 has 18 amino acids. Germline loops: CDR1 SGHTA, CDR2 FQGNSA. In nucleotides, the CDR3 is TGTGCCAGCAGCTTAGAATTCGGGGGGCTCGTAACTTACAATGAGCAGTTCTTC. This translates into CASSLEFGGLVTYNEQFF. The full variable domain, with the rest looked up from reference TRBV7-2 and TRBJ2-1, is GAGVSQSPSNKVTEKGKDVELRCDPISGHTALYWYRQSLGQGLEFLIYFQGNSAPDKSGLPSDRFSAERTGGSVSTLTIQRTQQEDSAVYLCASSLEFGGLVTYNEQFFGPGTRLTVL.

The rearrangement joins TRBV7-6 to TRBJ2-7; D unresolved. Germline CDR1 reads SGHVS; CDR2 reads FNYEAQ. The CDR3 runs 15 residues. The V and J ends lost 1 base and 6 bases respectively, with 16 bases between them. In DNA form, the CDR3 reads TGTGCCAGCAGCTTAGGTGGTAGGAAGGAACGCGAGCAGTACTTC. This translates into CASSLGGRKEREQYF. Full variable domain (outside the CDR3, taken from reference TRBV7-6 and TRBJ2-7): GAGVSQSPRYKVTKRGQDVALRCDPISGHVSLYWYRQALGQGPEFLTYFNYEAQQDKSGLPNDRFSAERPEGSISTLTIQRTEQRDSAMYRCASSLGGRKEREQYFGPGTRLTVT.

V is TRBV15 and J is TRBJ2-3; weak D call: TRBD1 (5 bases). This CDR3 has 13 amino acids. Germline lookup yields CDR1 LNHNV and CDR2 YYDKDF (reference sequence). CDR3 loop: CATGRVSTDTQYF. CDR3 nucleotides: TGTGCTACCGGCAGGGTGAGCACAGATACGCAGTATTTT.

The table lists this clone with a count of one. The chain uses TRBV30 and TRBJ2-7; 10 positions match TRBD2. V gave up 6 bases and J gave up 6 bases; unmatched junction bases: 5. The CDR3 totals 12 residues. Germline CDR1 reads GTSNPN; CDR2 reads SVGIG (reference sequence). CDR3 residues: CACQRGGPEQYF. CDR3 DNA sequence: TGTGCCTGCCAGCGGGGGGGCCCCGAGCAGTACTTC.

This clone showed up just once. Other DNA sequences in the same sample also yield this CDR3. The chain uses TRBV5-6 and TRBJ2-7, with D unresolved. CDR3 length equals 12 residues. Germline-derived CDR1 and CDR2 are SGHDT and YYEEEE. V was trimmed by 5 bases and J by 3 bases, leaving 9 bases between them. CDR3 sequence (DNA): TGTGCCAGCAGAGGGCAAGGCTACGAGCAGTACTTC. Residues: CASRGQGYEQYF.

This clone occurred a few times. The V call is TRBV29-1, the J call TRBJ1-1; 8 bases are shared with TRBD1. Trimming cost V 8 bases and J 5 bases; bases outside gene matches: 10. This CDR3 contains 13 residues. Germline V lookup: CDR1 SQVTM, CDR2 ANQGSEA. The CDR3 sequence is CSIDRTGRTEAFF. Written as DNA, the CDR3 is TGCAGCATAGATCGGACAGGGCGGACTGAAGCTTTCTTT.

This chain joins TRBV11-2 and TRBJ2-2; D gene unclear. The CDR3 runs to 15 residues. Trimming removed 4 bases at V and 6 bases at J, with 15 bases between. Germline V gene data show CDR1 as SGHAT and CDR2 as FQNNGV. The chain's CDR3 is CASSSPVLGAGELFF. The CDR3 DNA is TGTGCCAGCAGCTCGCCGGTTCTTGGTGCCGGGGAGCTGTTTTTT.

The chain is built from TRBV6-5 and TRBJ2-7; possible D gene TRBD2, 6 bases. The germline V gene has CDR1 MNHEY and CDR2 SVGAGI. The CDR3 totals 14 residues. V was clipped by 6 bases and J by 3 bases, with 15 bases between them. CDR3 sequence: CASRVLSGSYEQYF. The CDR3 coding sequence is TGTGCCAGCAGAGTACTTAGCGGTAGCTACGAGCAGTACTTC.

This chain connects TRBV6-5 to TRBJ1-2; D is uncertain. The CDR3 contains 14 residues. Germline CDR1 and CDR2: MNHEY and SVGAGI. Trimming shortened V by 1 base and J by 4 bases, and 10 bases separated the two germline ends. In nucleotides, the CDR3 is TGTGCCAGCAGTTACTGGAGTCGGGGCTATGGCTACACCTTC. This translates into CASSYWSRGYGYTF.

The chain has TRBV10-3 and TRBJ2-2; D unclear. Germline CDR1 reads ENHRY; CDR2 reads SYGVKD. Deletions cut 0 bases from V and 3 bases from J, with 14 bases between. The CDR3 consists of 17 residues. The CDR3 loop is CAISESRLQVHTGELFF. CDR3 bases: TGTGCCATCAGTGAGTCCCGTTTGCAGGTTCACACCGGGGAGCTGTTTTTT.

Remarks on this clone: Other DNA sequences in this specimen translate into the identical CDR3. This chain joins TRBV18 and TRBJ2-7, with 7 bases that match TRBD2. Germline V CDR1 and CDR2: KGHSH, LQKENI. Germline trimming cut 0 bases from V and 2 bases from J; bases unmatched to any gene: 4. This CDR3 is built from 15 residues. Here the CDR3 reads CASSPPSGGAYEQYF. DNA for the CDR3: TGTGCCAGCTCACCACCAAGTGGGGGGGCCTACGAGCAGTACTTC. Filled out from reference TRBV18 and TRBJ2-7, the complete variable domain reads NAGVMQNPRHLVRRRGQEARLRCSPMKGHSHVYWYRQLPEEGLKFMVYLQKENIIDESGMPKERFSAEFPKEGPSILRIQQVVRGDSAAYFCASSPPSGGAYEQYFGPGTRLTVT.

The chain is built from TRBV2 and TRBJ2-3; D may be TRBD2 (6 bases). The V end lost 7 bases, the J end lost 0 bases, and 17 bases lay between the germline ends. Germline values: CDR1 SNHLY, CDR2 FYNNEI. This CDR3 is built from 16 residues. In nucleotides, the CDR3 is TGTGCCAGCACGGACTGGGTAGCGGCTAGCACAGATACGCAGTATTTT. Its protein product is CASTDWVAASTDTQYF.

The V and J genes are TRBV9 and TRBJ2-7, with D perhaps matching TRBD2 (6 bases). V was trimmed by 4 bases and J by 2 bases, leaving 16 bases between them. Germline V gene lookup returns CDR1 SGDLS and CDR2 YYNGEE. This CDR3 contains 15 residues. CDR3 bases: TGTGCCAGCAGCCAGGGCGGCGGGGTACCCTACGAGCAGTACTTC. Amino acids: CASSQGGGVPYEQYF.